The sequence of this TCR beta chain was determined in a study of cytomegalovirus exposure and HLA in healthy donors. About the research overall: Genetic ancestry analysis placed under 90% of the 398 donors that were genotyped in the Caucasian-associated cluster.

Study-wide results and limits: The study found most TCR sequences rare, yet found some public TCRs in many donors. Cytomegalovirus-associated TCR beta chains were listed, numbering around 150.

V dropped 1 base and J dropped 8 bases, with 8 bases sitting between them. This CDR3 is 11 amino acids long. Germline lookup yields CDR1 GTSNPN and CDR2 SVGIG (reference sequence). This clone was seen a single time. What it recognizes is unknown. The study ran its PCR with 60 Vbeta and 13 Jbeta primers. The authors' processing: Unique TCR beta chains numbered approximately 80 million in a later analysis, with around 11 million shared. Repertoires were generated with immunoSEQ multiplex PCR, while TCRdb's copy carries only in-frame clones and drops some. V, J and clone size derive from that table, while D and trimming were established from the DNA sequence. The data hold approximately 130,000 clones, with approximately 78% observed a single time.

The receptor comes from a woman aged 35 to 49 in good health and CMV-seropositive. Sample: PBMCs. The J gene is TRBJ1-1, the V gene TRBV30; TRBD1 might be the D (5 bases). Written as DNA, the CDR3 is TGTGCCTGGAGTGGACAGAAGGAAGCTTTCTTT. Its translation is CAWSGQKEAFF.